Below, 19 T cell receptor beta chains from the same sample are listed, as sequenced in a study of metastatic and nonmetastatic thyroid tumors. TCRdb re-called clones via MiXCR from the PCR reads. The data contain 14,000 or so clones, approximately 32% of them singletons. Treatment of any kind had been given to no patient before thyroid surgery. The specimen sequenced was tumor tissue. These receptor sequences come from a female donor with papillary thyroid cancer or a benign thyroid nodule (not recorded which). Some clones in this sample may be carry-over from other donors' samples.

Notes on this clone: Since a much larger clone is just one base distant, this may be a read error. The sample holds other DNA sequences that translate to the same CDR3. This chain joins TRBV7-8 and TRBJ1-2, with D unclear. Germline V gene data show CDR1 as SGHVS and CDR2 as FQNEAQ. This CDR3 spans 13 amino acids. CDR3 DNA: TGCGCCAGCAGGATCTCAGAGACCTATGGCTACACCTTC. Translated, it gives CASRISETYGYTF.

This clone was observed many times. The V and J genes are TRBV12-3 or TRBV12-4 and TRBJ2-1; D possibly corresponds to TRBD1 (5 bases). This CDR3 is 13 amino acids long. With 3 bases removed from V and 8 bases from J, the gap between germline ends came to 11 bases. The CDR3 region is CASSLIRVDEQFF. CDR3 sequence (DNA): TGTGCCAGCAGTTTGATCAGGGTAGATGAGCAGTTCTTC.

This chain joins TRBV11-2 and TRBJ1-2; D gene unclear. The CDR3 sequence is 14 residues long. Trimming took 7 bases from V and 1 from J, leaving 13 bases between them. In germline, CDR1 is SGHAT, CDR2 FQNNGV. CDR3 coding DNA: TGTGCCAGCACCAATCTCGGGCGTAACTATGGCTACACCTTC. This gives the protein CASTNLGRNYGYTF.

The table lists this clone with many counts. The chain employs TRBV20-1 and TRBJ2-5; the D is unclear. The CDR3 loop spans 14 amino acids. Germline CDR1 is DFQATT and CDR2 is SNEGSKA (reference sequence). V was shortened by 0 bases and J by 6 bases, with 14 bases between the two germline ends. The CDR3 protein is CSARDRLRMKTQYF. CDR3 DNA: TGCAGTGCTAGAGATCGCCTCCGGATGAAGACCCAGTACTTC.

The CDR3 bases are TGTGCCAGCAGCCTGGGATCTGGACCCAACGACGAGCAGTACTTC. Protein product: CASSLGSGPNDEQYF. The genes are TRBV11-2 and TRBJ2-7; D uncertain. CDR3 size: 15 residues. The ends were cut back, 5 bases at V and 5 bases at J, with 19 bases in the middle. From germline, CDR1 is SGHAT and CDR2 FQNNGV.

This clone was counted only a few times. The chain joins TRBV19 to TRBJ1-1, with D perhaps TRBD1 (5 bases). CDR1 and CDR2 from the germline V gene are LNHDA and SQIVND (reference sequence). Trimming stripped 7 bases from V and 4 bases from J, with 19 bases between. The CDR3 consists of 15 residues. DNA of the CDR3: TGTGCCAGTATGTTGGGGTCCTTCGGGGGCACTGAAGCTTTCTTT. It translates to CASMLGSFGGTEAFF.

By proportion, this clone is medium-sized. V is TRBV12-3 or TRBV12-4 and J is TRBJ2-3; D uncertain. Trimming took 6 bases from V and 0 from J, leaving 10 bases between them. This CDR3 is 14 amino acids long. CDR3 in amino acids: CASRGWASTDTQYF. The CDR3 DNA follows: TGTGCCAGCAGGGGGTGGGCTAGCACAGATACGCAGTATTTT.

This clone was detected ten times or more. V usage is TRBV6-1 and J usage is TRBJ2-1; 10 bases agree with TRBD2. The V gene end was trimmed by 5 bases and the J gene end by 4 bases; junction bases not matched to a gene: 5. CDR3 length equals 15 residues. From germline, CDR1 is MNHNS and CDR2 SASEGT. DNA of the CDR3: TGTGCCAGCAGTAGCGGGAGGGGTGCGTACAATGAGCAGTTCTTC. Protein sequence: CASSSGRGAYNEQFF.

J is TRBJ1-1 and V is TRBV19; no clear D gene. There are 14 residues in the CDR3. V lost 6 bases and J lost 7, with 18 bases in between. Looked up from germline, CDR1 is LNHDA and CDR2 is SQIVND (reference sequence). CDR3 DNA: TGTGCCAGTAGGCGTGAACGGCGGGCTGATGAAGCTTTCTTT. Amino acids: CASRRERRADEAFF.

This clone was picked up many times. J is TRBJ1-1 and V is TRBV30; tentative D call: TRBD1 (5 bases). Germline lookup yields CDR1 GTSNPN and CDR2 SVGIG (reference sequence). The CDR3 spans 14 residues. Between the trimmed V and J ends, which lost 3 bases and 4 bases, there was a span of 15 bases. This CDR3 is CAWSAAGRFTEAFF. CDR3 DNA sequence: TGTGCCTGGAGCGCCGCAGGGAGGTTCACTGAAGCTTTCTTT.

CDR3 nucleotide sequence: TGTGCCAGCAGTACCCTCCCGGGGGCCAACGTCCTGACTTTC. Translated: CASSTLPGANVLTF. The chain uses TRBV28 and TRBJ2-6; no clear D gene. Germline V gene sequence: CDR1 MDHEN, CDR2 SYDVKM. The CDR3 sequence is 14 residues long. V shed 5 bases and J shed 4 bases, with 9 bases lying between them.

The chain uses TRBV20-1 and TRBJ2-3, with D uncertain. This CDR3 has 15 residues. V gave up 1 base and J gave up 2 bases, with 13 bases separating them. Germline V CDR1 and CDR2: DFQATT, SNEGSKA (reference sequence). CDR3: CSARGNIGFTDTQYF. The CDR3 bases are TGCAGTGCTAGAGGGAACATCGGGTTCACAGATACGCAGTATTTT.

The V call is TRBV19, the J call TRBJ2-6; possible D gene TRBD1, 5 bases. Trimming cost V 5 bases and J 1 base, with 12 bases left between them. Germline V CDR1 and CDR2: LNHDA, SQIVND (reference sequence). The CDR3 consists of 16 residues. The CDR3 nucleotides are TGTGCCAGTAGTTCTCCGGCAGGGTCTGGGGCCAACGTCCTGACTTTC. This encodes CASSSPAGSGANVLTF.

This clone has ten or more counts. The V call is TRBV27, the J call TRBJ2-5; 14 positions agree with TRBD2. This CDR3 spans 15 amino acids. Germline V gene data show CDR1 as MNHEY and CDR2 as SMNVEV (reference sequence). The V segment lost 5 bases and the J segment 5 bases; nucleotides outside the gene matches: 4. CDR3 region: CASSPTSGRAETQYF. DNA for the CDR3: TGTGCCAGCAGTCCGACTAGCGGGAGGGCCGAGACCCAGTACTTC.

The gene calls are TRBV11-2 and TRBJ2-7; D is perhaps TRBD2 (5 bases). The CDR3 covers 18 residues. V gave up 3 bases and J gave up 2 bases, with 23 bases separating them. CDR1 is SGHAT, CDR2 FQNNGV, per germline. CDR3 region: CASSLDWTQGSITYEQYF. The DNA for the CDR3 is TGTGCCAGCAGCTTGGACTGGACTCAAGGGTCAATAACCTACGAGCAGTACTTC. The entire variable domain, with the rest obtained from reference TRBV11-2 and TRBJ2-7, is as follows: EAGVAQSPRYKIIEKRQSVAFWCNPISGHATLYWYQQILGQGPKLLIQFQNNGVVDDSQLPKDRFSAERLKGVDSTLKIQPAKLEDSAVYLCASSLDWTQGSITYEQYFGPGTRLTVT.

This clone was seen ten or more times. This chain joins TRBV9 and TRBJ1-6; perhaps TRBD1 as D (5 bases). The V end lost 2 bases, the J end lost 7 bases, and 10 bases lay between the germline ends. Germline-derived CDR1 and CDR2 are SGDLS and YYNGEE. CDR3 size: 14 residues. This CDR3 is CASSVRDGNSPLHF. DNA for the CDR3: TGTGCCAGCAGCGTCAGGGATGGAAATTCACCCCTCCACTTT.

In its sample, this clone is medium-sized. The genes are TRBV24-1 and TRBJ2-7; 9 bases align to TRBD1. Germline CDR1 KGHDR, CDR2 SFDVKD. The CDR3 contains 13 residues. J lost 6 bases, V lost 9 bases, and 8 bases had no gene match. The CDR3 here is CATGGTGPSEQYF. The CDR3 bases are TGTGCCACCGGGGGGACAGGGCCTAGCGAGCAGTACTTC.

CDR3 nucleotides: TGTGCCAGCAGTGAAGCCCTAAGCACAGATACGCAGTATTTT. Translated, it gives CASSEALSTDTQYF. This chain connects TRBV2 to TRBJ2-3; no firm D call. This CDR3 is built from 14 residues. V lost 0 bases to trimming and J lost 0 bases, with 4 bases between them. Germline CDR1 is SNHLY and CDR2 is FYNNEI.

The V gene is TRBV27, the J gene TRBJ2-7, with 9 positions matching TRBD2. The junction had 11 bases not matched to a gene; V was cut back by 7 bases and J by 4 bases. The germline V gene has CDR1 MNHEY and CDR2 SMNVEV (reference sequence). This CDR3 is 15 amino acids long. The CDR3 DNA reads as TGTGCCAGCAAACGTTCCGGGACTAGCCCTTACGAGCAGTACTTC. Translation: CASKRSGTSPYEQYF.